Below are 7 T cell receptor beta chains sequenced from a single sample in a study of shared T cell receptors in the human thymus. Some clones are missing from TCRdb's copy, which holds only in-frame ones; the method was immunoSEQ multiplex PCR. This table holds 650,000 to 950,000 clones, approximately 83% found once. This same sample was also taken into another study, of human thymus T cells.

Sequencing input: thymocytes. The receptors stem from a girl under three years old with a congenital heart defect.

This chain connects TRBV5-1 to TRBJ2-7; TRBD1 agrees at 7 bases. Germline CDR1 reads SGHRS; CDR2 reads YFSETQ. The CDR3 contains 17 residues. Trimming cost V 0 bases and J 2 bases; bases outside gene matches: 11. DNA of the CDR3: TGCGCCAGCAGCTTGGCCAGACAGGGATACGAGCCCTACGAGCAGTACTTC. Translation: CASSLARQGYEPYEQYF. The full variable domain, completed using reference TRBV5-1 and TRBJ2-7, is KAGVTQTPRYLIKTRGQQVTLSCSPISGHRSVSWYQQTPGQGLQFLFEYFSETQRNKGNFPGRFSGRQFSNSRSEMNVSTLELGDSALYLCASSLARQGYEPYEQYFGPGTRLTVT.

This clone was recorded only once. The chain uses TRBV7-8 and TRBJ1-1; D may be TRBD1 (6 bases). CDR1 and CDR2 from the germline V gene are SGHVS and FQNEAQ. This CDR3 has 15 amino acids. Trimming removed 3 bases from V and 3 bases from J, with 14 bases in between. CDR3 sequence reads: CASSLCTGKYTEAFF. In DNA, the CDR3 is TGTGCCAGCAGCTTGTGTACAGGGAAGTACACTGAAGCTTTCTTT.

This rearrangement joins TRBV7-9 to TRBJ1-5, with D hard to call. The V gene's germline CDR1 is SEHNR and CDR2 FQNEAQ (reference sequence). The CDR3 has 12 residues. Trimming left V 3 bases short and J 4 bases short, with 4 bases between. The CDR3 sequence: CASSFRNQPQHF. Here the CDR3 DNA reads TGTGCCAGCAGCTTCCGGAATCAGCCCCAGCATTTT. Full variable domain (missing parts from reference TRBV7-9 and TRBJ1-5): DTGVSQNPRHKITKRGQNVTFRCDPISEHNRLYWYRQTLGQGPEFLTYFQNEAQLEKSRLLSDRFSAERPKGSFSTLEIQRTEQGDSAMYLCASSFRNQPQHFGDGTRLSIL.

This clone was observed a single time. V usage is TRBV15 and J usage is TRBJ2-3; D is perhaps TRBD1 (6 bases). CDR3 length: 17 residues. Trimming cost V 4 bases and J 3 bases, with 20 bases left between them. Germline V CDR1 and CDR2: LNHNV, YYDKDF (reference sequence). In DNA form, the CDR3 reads TGTGCCACCAGCAAGTTCCCCCTCGACAGGAGGACAGATACGCAGTATTTT. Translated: CATSKFPLDRRTDTQYF. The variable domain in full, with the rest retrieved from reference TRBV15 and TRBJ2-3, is DAMVIQNPRYQVTQFGKPVTLSCSQTLNHNVMYWYQQKSSQAPKLLFHYYDKDFNNEADTPDNFQSRRPNTSFCFLDIRSPGLGDTAMYLCATSKFPLDRRTDTQYFGPGTRLTVL.

The DNA for the CDR3 is TGCGCCAGCAGCCCGCGGACAGGGAGCAACGAGCAGTACTTC. Translating gives CASSPRTGSNEQYF. The rearrangement links TRBV5-1 to TRBJ2-7, with TRBD1 matching over 8 bases. J was trimmed by 5 bases and V by 4 bases; bases with no gene match: 8. Germline V gene data show CDR1 as SGHRS and CDR2 as YFSETQ. The CDR3 covers 14 residues.

CDR3: CASTTGLAGAYYEQYF. The CDR3 nucleotides are TGCGCCAGCACCACGGGACTAGCGGGAGCCTACTACGAGCAGTACTTC. V is TRBV10-2 and J is TRBJ2-7; 14 nucleotides agree with TRBD2. This CDR3 is built from 16 residues. The trim removed 7 bases at V and 3 bases at J, leaving 8 bases unmatched. Germline assignment: CDR1 WSHSY and CDR2 SAAADI.

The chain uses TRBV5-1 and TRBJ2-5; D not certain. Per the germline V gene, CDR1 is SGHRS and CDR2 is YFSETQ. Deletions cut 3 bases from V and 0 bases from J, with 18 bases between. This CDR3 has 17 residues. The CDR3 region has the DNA TGCGCCAGCAGCTCTCATACCCCCCCAGGATACCAAGAGACCCAGTACTTC. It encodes CASSSHTPPGYQETQYF.